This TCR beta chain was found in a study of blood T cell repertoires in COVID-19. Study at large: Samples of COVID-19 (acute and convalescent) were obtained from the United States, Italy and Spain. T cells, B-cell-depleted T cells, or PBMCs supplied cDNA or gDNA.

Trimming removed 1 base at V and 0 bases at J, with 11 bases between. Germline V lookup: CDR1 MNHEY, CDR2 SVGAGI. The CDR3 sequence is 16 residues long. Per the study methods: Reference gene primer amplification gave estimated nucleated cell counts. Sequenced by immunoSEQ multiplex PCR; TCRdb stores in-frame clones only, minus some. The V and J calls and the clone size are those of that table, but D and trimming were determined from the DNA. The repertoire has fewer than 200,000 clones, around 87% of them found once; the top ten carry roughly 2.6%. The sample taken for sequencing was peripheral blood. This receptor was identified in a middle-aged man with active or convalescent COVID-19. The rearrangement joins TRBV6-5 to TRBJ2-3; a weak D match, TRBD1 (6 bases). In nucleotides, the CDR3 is TGTGCCAGCAGTTACTTTGGACAGTCTAGCACAGATACGCAGTATTTT. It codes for CASSYFGQSSTDTQYF.